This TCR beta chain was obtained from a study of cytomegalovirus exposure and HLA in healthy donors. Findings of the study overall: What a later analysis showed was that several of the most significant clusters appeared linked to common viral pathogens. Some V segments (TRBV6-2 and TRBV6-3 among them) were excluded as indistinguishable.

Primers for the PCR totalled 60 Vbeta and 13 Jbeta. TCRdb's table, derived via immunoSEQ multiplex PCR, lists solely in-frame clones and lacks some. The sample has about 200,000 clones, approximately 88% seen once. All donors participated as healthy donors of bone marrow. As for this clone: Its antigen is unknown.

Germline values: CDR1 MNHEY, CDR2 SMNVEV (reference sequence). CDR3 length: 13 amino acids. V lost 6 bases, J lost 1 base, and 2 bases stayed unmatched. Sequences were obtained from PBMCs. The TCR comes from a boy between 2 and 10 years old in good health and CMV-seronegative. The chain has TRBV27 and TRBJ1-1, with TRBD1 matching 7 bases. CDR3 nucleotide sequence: TGTGCCAGCAGGGACAGGAAGAACACTGAAGCTTTCTTT. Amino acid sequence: CASRDRKNTEAFF.